This T cell receptor beta chain comes out of a study of cytomegalovirus exposure and HLA in healthy donors. The wider study: In a later analysis, the roughly 120 validation repertoires were reported to have used the same platform as the 600 to 800 first-cohort repertoires.

Regarding this clone: Antigen: not known.

Looked up from germline, CDR1 is KGHSH and CDR2 is LQKENI. This CDR3 spans 14 amino acids. V shed 6 bases and J shed 8 bases, with 19 bases lying between them. Study-wide results and limits: Subsequent analysis found a tendency for first-cohort TCR clusters to co-occur within the approximately 130 validation repertoires. The authors listed some 150 TCR beta chains as cytomegalovirus-associated.

Repertoires were generated with immunoSEQ multiplex PCR, while TCRdb's copy carries only in-frame clones and drops some. The sample includes around 74,000 clones, around four fifths of them seen just once. The donors were in the 120-subject validation cohort; that cohort was separate from the roughly 700-subject first cohort. The specimen was PBMCs. The chain links TRBV18 to TRBJ1-2; D unclear. This clonotype was obtained from a man aged 25-45 years in good health and CMV-seronegative. The CDR3 region is CASSPAVEGDGYTF. The CDR3 nucleotides read TGTGCCAGCTCTCCAGCGGTGGAGGGCGACGGCTACACCTTC.